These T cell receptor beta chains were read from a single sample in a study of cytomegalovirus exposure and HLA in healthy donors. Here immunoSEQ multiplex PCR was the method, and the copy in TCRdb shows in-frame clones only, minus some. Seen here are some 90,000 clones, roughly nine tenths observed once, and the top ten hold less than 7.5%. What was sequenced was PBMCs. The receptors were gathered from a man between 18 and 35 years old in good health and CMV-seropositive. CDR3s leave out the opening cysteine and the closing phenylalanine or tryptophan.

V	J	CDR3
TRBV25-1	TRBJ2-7	ASSEFPGVGEQY
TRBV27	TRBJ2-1	ASSLELGGYNEQF
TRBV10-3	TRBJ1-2	AISVAPEYGYT
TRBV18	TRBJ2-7	ASSPGQGMHEQY
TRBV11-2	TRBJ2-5	ASSTQTSGGRSRETQY
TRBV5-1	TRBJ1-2	ASSLGQGRET
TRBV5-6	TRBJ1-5	ASSFDRDKPQH
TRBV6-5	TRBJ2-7	ASWGVGPYEQY
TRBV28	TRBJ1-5	ASGRGNQPQH
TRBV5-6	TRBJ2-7	ASSPPRPPYEQY